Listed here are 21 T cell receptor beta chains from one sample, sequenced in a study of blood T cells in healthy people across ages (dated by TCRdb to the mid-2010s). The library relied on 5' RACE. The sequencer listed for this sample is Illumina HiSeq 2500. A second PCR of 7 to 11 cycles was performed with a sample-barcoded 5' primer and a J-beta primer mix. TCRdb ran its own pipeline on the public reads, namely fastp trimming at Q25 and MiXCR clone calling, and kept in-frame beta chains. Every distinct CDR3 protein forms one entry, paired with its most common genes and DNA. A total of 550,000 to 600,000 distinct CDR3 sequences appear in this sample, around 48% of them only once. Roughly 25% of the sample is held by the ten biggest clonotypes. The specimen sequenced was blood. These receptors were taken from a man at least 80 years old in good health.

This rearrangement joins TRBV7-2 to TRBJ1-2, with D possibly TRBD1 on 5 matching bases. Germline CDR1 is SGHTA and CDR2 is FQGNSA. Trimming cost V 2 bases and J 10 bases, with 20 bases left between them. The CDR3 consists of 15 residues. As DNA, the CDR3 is TGTGCCAGCAGCTTAAGGGGAGGGCGAGGGGAGAACTACACCTTC. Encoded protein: CASSLRGGRGENYTF.

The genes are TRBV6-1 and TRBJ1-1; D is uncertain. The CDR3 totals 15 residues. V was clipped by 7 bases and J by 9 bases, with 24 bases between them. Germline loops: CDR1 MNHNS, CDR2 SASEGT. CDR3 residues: CASTPRGGNHAKAFF. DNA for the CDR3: TGTGCCAGCACACCCCGCGGTGGGAATCATGCTAAAGCTTTCTTT.

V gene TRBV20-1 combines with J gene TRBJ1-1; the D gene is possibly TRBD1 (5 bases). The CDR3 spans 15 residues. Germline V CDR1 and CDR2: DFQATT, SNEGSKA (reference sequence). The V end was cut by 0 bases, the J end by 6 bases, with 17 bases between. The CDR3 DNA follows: TGCAGTGCTAGAGATCATGGGGCCATCGGATCTGAAGCTTTCTTT. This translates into CSARDHGAIGSEAFF.

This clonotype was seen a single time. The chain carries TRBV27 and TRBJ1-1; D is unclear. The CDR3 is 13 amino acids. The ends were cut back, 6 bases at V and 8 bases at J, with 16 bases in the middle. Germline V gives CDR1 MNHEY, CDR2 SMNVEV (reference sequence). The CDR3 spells CASRTSDGWEAFF. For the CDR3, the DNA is TGTGCCAGCAGAACATCGGACGGGTGGGAAGCTTTCTTT.

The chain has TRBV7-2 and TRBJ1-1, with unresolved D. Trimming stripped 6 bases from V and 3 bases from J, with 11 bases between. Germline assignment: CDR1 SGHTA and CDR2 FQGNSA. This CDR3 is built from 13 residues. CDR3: CASRDTVDTEAFF. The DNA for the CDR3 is TGTGCCAGCAGAGACACAGTGGACACTGAAGCTTTCTTT. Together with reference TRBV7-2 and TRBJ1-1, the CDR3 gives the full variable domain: GAGVSQSPSNKVTEKGKDVELRCDPISGHTALYWYRQSLGQGLEFLIYFQGNSAPDKSGLPSDRFSAERTGGSVSTLTIQRTQQEDSAVYLCASRDTVDTEAFFGQGTRLTVV.

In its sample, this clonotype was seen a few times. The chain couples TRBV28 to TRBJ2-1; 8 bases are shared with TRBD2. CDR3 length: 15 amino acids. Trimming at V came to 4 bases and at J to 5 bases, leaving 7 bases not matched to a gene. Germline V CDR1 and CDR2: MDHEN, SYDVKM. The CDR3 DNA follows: TGTGCCAGCAGTTACAAAGCGGGAGAGAACAATGAGCAGTTCTTC. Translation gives CASSYKAGENNEQFF.

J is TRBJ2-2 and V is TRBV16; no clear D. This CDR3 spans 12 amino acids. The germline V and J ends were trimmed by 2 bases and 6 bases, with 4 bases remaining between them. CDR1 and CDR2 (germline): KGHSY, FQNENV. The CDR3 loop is CASSQVSGELFF. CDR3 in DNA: TGTGCCAGCAGCCAAGTCTCCGGGGAGCTGTTTTTT.

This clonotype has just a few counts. DNA of the CDR3: TGCGCCAGCAGCCAAGATTGGGGGGGCGCAGATACGCAGTATTTT. It codes for CASSQDWGGADTQYF. The V call is TRBV4-3, the J call TRBJ2-3; D might be TRBD2 (7 bases). CDR1 LGHNA and CDR2 YSLEER come from the germline V gene. The CDR3 spans 15 residues. Trimming removed 0 bases from V and 4 bases from J, with 11 bases in between.

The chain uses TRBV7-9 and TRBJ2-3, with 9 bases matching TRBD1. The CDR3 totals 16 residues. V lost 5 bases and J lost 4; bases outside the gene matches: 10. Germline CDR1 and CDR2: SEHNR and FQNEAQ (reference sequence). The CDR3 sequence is CASSPRRTGEADTQYF. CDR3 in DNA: TGTGCCAGCAGCCCACGTAGGACAGGGGAGGCAGATACGCAGTATTTT.

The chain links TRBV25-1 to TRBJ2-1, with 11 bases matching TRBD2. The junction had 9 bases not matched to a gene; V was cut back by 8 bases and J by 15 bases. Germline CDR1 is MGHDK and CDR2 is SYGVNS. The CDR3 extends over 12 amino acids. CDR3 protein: CASGTPGLAAFF. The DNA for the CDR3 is TGTGCCAGCGGAACACCGGGACTAGCGGCGTTCTTC.

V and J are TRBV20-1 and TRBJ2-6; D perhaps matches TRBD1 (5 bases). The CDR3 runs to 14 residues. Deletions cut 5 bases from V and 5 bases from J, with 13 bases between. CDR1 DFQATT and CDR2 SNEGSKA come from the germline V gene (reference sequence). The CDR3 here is CSAPDSPRANVLTF. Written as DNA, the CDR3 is TGCAGTGCTCCAGACAGTCCGAGGGCCAACGTCCTGACTTTC.

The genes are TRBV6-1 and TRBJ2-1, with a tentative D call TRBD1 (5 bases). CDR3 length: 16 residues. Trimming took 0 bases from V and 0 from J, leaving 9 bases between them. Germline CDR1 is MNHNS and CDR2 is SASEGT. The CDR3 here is CASSEAPGISYNEQFF. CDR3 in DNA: TGTGCCAGCAGTGAAGCGCCAGGGATCTCCTACAATGAGCAGTTCTTC.

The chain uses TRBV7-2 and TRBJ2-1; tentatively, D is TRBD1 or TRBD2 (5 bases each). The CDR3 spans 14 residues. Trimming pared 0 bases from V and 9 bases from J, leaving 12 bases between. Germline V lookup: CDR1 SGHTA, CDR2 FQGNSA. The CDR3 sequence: CASSLAAVGAEQFF. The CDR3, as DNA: TGTGCCAGCAGCTTAGCTGCTGTCGGGGCTGAGCAGTTCTTC.

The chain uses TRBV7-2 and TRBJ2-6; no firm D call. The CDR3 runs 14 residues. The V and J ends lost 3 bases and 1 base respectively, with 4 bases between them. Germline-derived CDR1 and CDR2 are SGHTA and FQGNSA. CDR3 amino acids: CASSFQSGANVLTF. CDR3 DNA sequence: TGTGCCAGCAGCTTCCAGTCTGGGGCCAACGTCCTGACTTTC.

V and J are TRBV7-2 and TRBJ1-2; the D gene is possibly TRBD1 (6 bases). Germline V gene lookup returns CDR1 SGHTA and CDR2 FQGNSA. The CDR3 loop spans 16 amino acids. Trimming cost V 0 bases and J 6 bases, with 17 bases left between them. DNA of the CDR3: TGTGCCAGCAGCTTAGCGGTGTTTCGGACAGTAAATGGCTACACCTTC. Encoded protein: CASSLAVFRTVNGYTF.

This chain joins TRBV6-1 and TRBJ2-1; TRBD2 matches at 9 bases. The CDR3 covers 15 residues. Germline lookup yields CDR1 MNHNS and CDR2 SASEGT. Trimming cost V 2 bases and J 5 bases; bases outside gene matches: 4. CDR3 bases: TGTGCCAGCAGTGAAAGCGGGAGGAACCACAATGAGCAGTTCTTC. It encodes CASSESGRNHNEQFF.

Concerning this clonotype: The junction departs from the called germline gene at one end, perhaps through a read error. For the CDR3, the DNA is TGTACCAGCAGCCAGGGACTAGGGGGTTGGGATGAGCAGTACTTC. Translation: CTSSQGLGGWDEQYF. The chain recombines TRBV7-3 with TRBJ2-5; the match to TRBD2 covers 8 bases. The V gene's germline CDR1 is SGHTA and CDR2 FQGTGA. The CDR3 covers 15 residues. The full variable domain, completed using reference TRBV7-3 and TRBJ2-5, is GAGVSQTPSNKVTEKGKYVELRCDPISGHTALYWYRQSLGQGPEFLIYFQGTGAADDSGLPNDRFFAVRPEGSVSTLKIQRTERGDSAVYLCTSSQGLGGWDEQYFGPGTRLLVL.

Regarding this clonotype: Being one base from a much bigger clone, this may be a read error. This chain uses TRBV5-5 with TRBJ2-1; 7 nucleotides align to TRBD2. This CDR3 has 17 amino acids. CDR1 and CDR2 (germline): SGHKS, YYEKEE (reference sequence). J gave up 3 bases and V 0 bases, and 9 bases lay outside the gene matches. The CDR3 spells CASSLVGGGLFYNEQFF. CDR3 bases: TGTGCCAGCAGCTTGGTGGGGGGGGGACTTTTCTACAATGAGCAGTTCTTC.

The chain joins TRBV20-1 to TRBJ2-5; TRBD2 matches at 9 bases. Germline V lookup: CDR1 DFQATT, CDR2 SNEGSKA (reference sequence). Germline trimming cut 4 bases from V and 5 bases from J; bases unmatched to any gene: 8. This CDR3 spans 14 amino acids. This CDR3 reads CSAIVAGVRETQYF. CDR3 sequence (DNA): TGCAGTGCTATTGTAGCGGGAGTGAGGGAGACCCAGTACTTC.

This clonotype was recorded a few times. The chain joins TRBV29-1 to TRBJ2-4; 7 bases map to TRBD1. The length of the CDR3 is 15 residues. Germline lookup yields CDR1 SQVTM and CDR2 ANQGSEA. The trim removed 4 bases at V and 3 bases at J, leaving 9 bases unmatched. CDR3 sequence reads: CSVVAPTGFKNIQYF. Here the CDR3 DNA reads TGCAGCGTTGTCGCCCCGACAGGGTTCAAAAACATTCAGTACTTC.

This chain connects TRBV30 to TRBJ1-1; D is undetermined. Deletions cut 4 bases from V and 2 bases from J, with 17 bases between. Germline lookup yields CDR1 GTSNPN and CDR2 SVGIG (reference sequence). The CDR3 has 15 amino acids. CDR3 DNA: TGTGCCTGGACCGTGGGCCCGGAGGTCAACACTGAAGCTTTCTTT. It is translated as CAWTVGPEVNTEAFF.